The 3 T cell receptor beta chains below all came from one sample that was sequenced in a study of human T cells and chemical hapten exposure. Time point described: patch test 1, 2 weeks after DPC sensitization. Treatment given: therapeutic diphenylcyclopropenone sensitization with weekly scalp DPC. Via MiXCR, TCRdb re-called the RACE reads, giving one row per CDR3 protein. This sample has under 85,000 distinct CDR3 sequences, with about a tenth found just once. Specimen: whole blood, collected in connection with sensitization to the hapten diphenylcyclopropenone (DPC). The receptors were sampled from a woman between 45 and 60 years old with alopecia areata. Some clones in this sample may be carry-over from other donors' samples.

This clonotype turned up a few times. V gene TRBV5-1 combines with J gene TRBJ2-3; 7 bases are a match to TRBD1. Trimming took 0 bases from V and 12 from J; bases not matched to a gene: 7. Germline loops: CDR1 SGHRS, CDR2 YFSETQ. The CDR3 is 13 residues long. CDR3 in amino acids: CASSLAIAGGQYF. The CDR3, as DNA: TGCGCCAGCAGCTTGGCCATTGCAGGGGGTCAGTATTTT.

This clonotype was recorded a few times. V is TRBV6-6 and J is TRBJ2-1; TRBD2 might be the D (6 bases). Trimming pared 0 bases from V and 10 bases from J, leaving 10 bases between. Germline V gene sequence: CDR1 MNHNY, CDR2 SVGAGI (reference sequence). This CDR3 has 13 amino acids. As DNA, the CDR3 is TGTGCCAGCAGTTACTCCCTGCGGGGAGAGCAGTTCTTC. It specifies CASSYSLRGEQFF.

This clonotype was seen only a few times. This chain uses TRBV11-1 with TRBJ2-7; D possibly corresponds to TRBD1 (5 bases). CDR3 size: 14 residues. Trimming shortened V by 2 bases and J by 5 bases, and 13 bases separated the two germline ends. CDR1 is SGHAT and CDR2 is FQDESV in the germline V gene (reference sequence). The CDR3 region has the DNA TGTGCCAGCAGCTTACTCCGACAGAGTGACGAGCAGTACTTC. Translated: CASSLLRQSDEQYF. The whole variable domain, remainder taken from reference TRBV11-1 and TRBJ2-7, is EAEVAQSPRYKITEKSQAVAFWCDPISGHATLYWYRQILGQGPELLVQFQDESVVDDSQLPKDRFSAERLKGVDSTLKIQPAELGDSAMYLCASSLLRQSDEQYFGPGTRLTVT.